This entry describes one TCR beta chain. Its antigen is as yet unknown. Unexposed donor CD4+ T cells date from about 2010-2018, before the COVID-19 pandemic. After ten to eleven days of culture, CD4+ T cells were isolated. This specimen comes from a study of CD4 T cells in relation to SARS-CoV-2 and coronaviruses. Study information: After about nine days of antigen culture, PBMC TCR beta CDR3s were sequenced.

Whole-study findings and limits: The cross-reactivity analysis covered only spike protein, not other viral proteins.

Some clones are missing from TCRdb's copy, which holds only in-frame ones; the method was immunoSEQ multiplex PCR. The sample contains under 13,000 clones, around 80% of which appear only once. The TCR originated in a human donor in good health. The specimen was CD4+ T cells from PBMCs, cultured in vitro.

The CDR3 is CASSQLAGGAETQYF. As DNA, the CDR3 is TGTGCCAGCAGCCAGTTAGCGGGAGGGGCAGAGACCCAGTACTTC. The chain is built from TRBV3-1 (or the pseudogene TRBV3-2) and TRBJ2-5; 11 positions agree with TRBD2. CDR1 LGHDT and CDR2 YNNKEL come from the germline V gene (reference sequence). CDR3 size: 15 residues. J gave up 4 bases and V 3 bases, and 4 bases lay outside the gene matches.